The T cell receptor (beta chain) under discussion was sequenced for a study of cytomegalovirus exposure and HLA in healthy donors. PCR was performed using 60 Vbeta and 13 Jbeta primers. The table came from immunoSEQ multiplex PCR; TCRdb's copy has only in-frame clones and leaves some out. Of some 130,000 clones detected, approximately 62% appear once; the ten largest clones hold 1.5% to 2%. Per germline, CDR1 SGHAT and CDR2 FQNNGV. The CDR3 has 16 residues. The trim removed 6 bases at V and 1 base at J, leaving 10 bases unmatched. Sequenced input: PBMCs. The V gene is TRBV11-2, the J gene TRBJ2-5; 8 nucleotides agree with TRBD1. This clonotype originated in a human donor in good health. DNA for the CDR3: TGTGCCAGCAGTTATGGACAGGGAGAGCCCCAAGAGACCCAGTACTTC. Its protein product is CASSYGQGEPQETQYF. The variable domain in full, with the rest retrieved from reference TRBV11-2 and TRBJ2-5, is EAGVAQSPRYKIIEKRQSVAFWCNPISGHATLYWYQQILGQGPKLLIQFQNNGVVDDSQLPKDRFSAERLKGVDSTLKIQPAKLEDSAVYLCASSYGQGEPQETQYFGPGTRLLVL.